One sample yielded the 7 T cell receptor beta chains listed below, sequenced in a study of blood T cells in healthy people across ages. Alongside a J-beta primer mix, a sample-barcoded 5' primer served in a second PCR lasting roughly 6 to 11 cycles. One entry per CDR3 protein results from TCRdb running MiXCR on the 5' RACE reads. Of 650,000 to 1,000,000 distinct CDR3 sequences listed, approximately 35% were seen once; the top ten hold over 10%. The sample comprised blood. The receptors originated from a man in his late teens or twenties in good health.

In its sample, this clonotype was seen a few times. The rearrangement uses TRBV3-1 and TRBJ2-3; the match to TRBD2 covers 10 bases. Looked up from germline, CDR1 is LGHDT and CDR2 is YNNKEL (reference sequence). The CDR3 loop spans 15 amino acids. Trimming at V came to 7 bases and at J to 4 bases, leaving 8 bases not matched to a gene. CDR3 sequence: CASTHASGGADTQYF. Here the CDR3 DNA reads TGTGCCAGCACCCACGCTAGCGGGGGAGCAGATACGCAGTATTTT.

This clonotype has only a few counts. V is TRBV2 and J is TRBJ2-7; maybe TRBD1 (6 bases). This CDR3 has 14 amino acids. Between the trimmed V and J ends, which lost 3 bases and 7 bases, there was a span of 16 bases. Germline assignment: CDR1 SNHLY and CDR2 FYNNEI. CDR3 region: CASSDRGLLKEQYF. The CDR3 DNA reads TGTGCCAGCAGTGACAGGGGCCTCCTTAAGGAGCAGTACTTC. The complete variable domain, with remaining parts taken from reference TRBV2 and TRBJ2-7, reads EPEVTQTPSHQVTQMGQEVILRCVPISNHLYFYWYRQILGQKVEFLVSFYNNEISEKSEIFDDQFSVERPDGSNFTLKIRSTKLEDSAMYFCASSDRGLLKEQYFGPGTRLTVT.

The chain carries TRBV2 and TRBJ1-4; TRBD1 matches at 7 bases. Trimming at V came to 6 bases and at J to 7 bases, leaving 11 bases not matched to a gene. The CDR3 contains 15 residues. Germline V lookup: CDR1 SNHLY, CDR2 FYNNEI. CDR3 bases: TGTGCCAGCAGCCGACCGGGGACAGAGGCTGAAAAACTGTTTTTT. It specifies CASSRPGTEAEKLFF.

This chain links TRBV11-2 with TRBJ2-1; tentative D call: TRBD2 (5 bases). Germline V lookup: CDR1 SGHAT, CDR2 FQNNGV. The CDR3 contains 15 residues. Between the trimmed V and J ends, which lost 1 base and 2 bases, there was a span of 9 bases. The CDR3 DNA reads TGTGCCAGCAGCTTAGGCGGGTTGGCCTACAATGAGCAGTTCTTC. Translating gives CASSLGGLAYNEQFF.

This rearrangement joins TRBV4-1 to TRBJ1-4, with TRBD1 identical over 7 bases. CDR3 length: 17 amino acids. V was clipped by 6 bases and J by 0 bases; unmatched bases: 10. Germline assignment: CDR1 MGHRA and CDR2 YSYEKL. This CDR3 reads CASRPGQAASTNEKLFF. CDR3 bases: TGCGCCAGCAGGCCCGGACAGGCAGCCTCAACTAATGAAAAACTGTTTTTT.

This clonotype has more than one count but fewer than ten. The chain combines TRBV4-1 with TRBJ2-1, with D unclear. V shed 1 base and J shed 0 bases, with 10 bases lying between them. Germline CDR1 is MGHRA and CDR2 is YSYEKL. The CDR3 consists of 16 residues. The CDR3 sequence is CASSQADGSSYNEQFF. The DNA of the CDR3 is TGCGCCAGCAGCCAAGCAGACGGAAGCTCCTACAATGAGCAGTTCTTC.

CDR3 in amino acids: CASRGVPGQGIYGYTF. The CDR3 DNA reads TGTGCCAGCAGGGGGGTCCCGGGACAGGGGATCTATGGCTACACCTTC. The chain employs TRBV12-3 or TRBV12-4 and TRBJ1-2; the match to TRBD1 covers 10 bases. CDR3 length: 16 amino acids. V lost 6 bases and J lost 4; bases outside the gene matches: 11.